Detailed here is one T cell receptor beta chain. Its specificity is unknown. The method was immunoSEQ multiplex PCR; TCRdb's version includes in-frame clones alone and lacks a portion of them. The table records 14,000 or so clones, roughly 87% of them present only once. The germline gives CDR1 MNHNS, CDR2 SASEGT. The CDR3 runs 16 residues. Trimming removed 4 bases from V and 3 bases from J; junction bases left unmatched: 9. The sample comes from a study of T cells in localized non-small cell lung cancer. Study conclusions and caveats: One tumor region alone was sequenced, and heterogeneity therefore remains possible. Greater T cell density in blood accompanied longer overall survival.

This chain links TRBV6-1 with TRBJ2-7; 10 nucleotides match TRBD1. The input for sequencing was peripheral blood mononuclear cells, taken before any cancer treatment. The sequence derives from a man between 35 and 75 years old with stage III lung adenocarcinoma. For the CDR3, the DNA is TGTGCCAGCAGTGCCCCCGGGACAGGGGCCGTCTACGAGCAGTACTTC. This gives the protein CASSAPGTGAVYEQYF.